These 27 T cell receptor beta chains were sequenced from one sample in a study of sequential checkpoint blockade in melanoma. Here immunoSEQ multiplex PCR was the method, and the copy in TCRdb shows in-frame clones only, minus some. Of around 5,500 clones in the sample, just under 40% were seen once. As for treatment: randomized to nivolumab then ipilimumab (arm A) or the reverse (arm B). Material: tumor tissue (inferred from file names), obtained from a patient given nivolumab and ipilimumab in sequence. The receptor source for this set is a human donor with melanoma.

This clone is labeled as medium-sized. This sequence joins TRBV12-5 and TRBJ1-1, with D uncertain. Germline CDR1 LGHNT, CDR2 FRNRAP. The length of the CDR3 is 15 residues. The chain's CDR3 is CASTWWDLRDTEAFF. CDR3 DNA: TGTGCCAGCACCTGGTGGGATTTGCGGGACACTGAAGCTTTCTTT.

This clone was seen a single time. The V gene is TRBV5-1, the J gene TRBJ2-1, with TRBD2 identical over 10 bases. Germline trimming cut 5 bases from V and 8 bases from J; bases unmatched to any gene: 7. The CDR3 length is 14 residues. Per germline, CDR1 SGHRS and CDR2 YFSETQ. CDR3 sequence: CASRPSGSIYEQFF. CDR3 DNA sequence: TGCGCCAGCAGACCTAGCGGGAGTATATATGAGCAGTTCTTC.

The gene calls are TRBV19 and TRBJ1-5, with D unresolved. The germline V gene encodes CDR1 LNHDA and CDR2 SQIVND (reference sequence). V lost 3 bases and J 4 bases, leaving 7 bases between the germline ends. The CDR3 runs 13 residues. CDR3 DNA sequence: TGTGCCAGTAGTATGAACAGTAATCAGCCCCAGCATTTT. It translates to CASSMNSNQPQHF.

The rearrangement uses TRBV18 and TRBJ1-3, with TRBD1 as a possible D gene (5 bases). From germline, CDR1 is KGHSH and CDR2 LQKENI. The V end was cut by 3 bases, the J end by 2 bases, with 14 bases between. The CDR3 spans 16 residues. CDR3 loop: CASSPSGPGPGNTIYF. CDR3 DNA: TGTGCCAGCTCACCTTCAGGGCCCGGGCCTGGAAACACCATATATTTT.

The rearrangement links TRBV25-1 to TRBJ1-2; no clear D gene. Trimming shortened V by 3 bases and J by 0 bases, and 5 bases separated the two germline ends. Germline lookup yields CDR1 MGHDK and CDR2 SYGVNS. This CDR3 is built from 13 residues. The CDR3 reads CASSDRTNYGYTF. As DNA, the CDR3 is TGTGCCAGCAGTGACAGAACTAACTATGGCTACACCTTC.

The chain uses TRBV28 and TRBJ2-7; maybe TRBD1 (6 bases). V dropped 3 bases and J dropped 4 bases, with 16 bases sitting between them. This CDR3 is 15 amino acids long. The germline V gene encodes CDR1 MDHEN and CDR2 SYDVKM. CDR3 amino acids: CASSFGGRGHYEQYF. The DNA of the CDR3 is TGTGCCAGCAGTTTTGGGGGCAGGGGTCATTACGAGCAGTACTTC.

The CDR3 reads CASSQDLRESTDTQYF. Here the CDR3 DNA reads TGTGCCAGCAGCCAAGATCTGCGGGAGAGCACAGATACGCAGTATTTT. V is TRBV14 and J is TRBJ2-3; 7 nucleotides agree with TRBD2. CDR1 SGHDN and CDR2 FVKESK come from the germline V gene. The J segment lost 0 bases and the V segment lost 0 bases, leaving 3 bases of the junction unmatched. The CDR3 length is 16 residues.

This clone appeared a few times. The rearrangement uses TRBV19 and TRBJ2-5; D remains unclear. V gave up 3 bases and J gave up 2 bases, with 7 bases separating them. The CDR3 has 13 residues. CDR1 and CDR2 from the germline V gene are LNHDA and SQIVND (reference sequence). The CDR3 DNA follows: TGTGCCAGTAGTATGTGGGATCAAGAGACCCAGTACTTC. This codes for CASSMWDQETQYF.

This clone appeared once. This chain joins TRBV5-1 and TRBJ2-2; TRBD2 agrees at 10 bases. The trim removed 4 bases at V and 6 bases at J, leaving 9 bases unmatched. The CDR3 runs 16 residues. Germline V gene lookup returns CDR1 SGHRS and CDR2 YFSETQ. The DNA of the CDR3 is TGCGCCAGCAGCGACAGCGGGAGGGCCGGAGCCGGGGAGCTGTTTTTT. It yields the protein CASSDSGRAGAGELFF.

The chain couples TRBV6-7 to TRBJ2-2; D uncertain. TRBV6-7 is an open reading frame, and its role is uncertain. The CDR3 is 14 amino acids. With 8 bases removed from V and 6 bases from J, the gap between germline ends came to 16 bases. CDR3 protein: CASGSSEVSGELFF. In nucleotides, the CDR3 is TGTGCCAGCGGAAGCTCAGAGGTATCCGGGGAGCTGTTTTTT.

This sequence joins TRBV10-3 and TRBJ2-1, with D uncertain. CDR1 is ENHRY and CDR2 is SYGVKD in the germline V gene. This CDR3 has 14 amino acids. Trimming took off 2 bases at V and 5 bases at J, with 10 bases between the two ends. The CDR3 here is CAISEIASDNEQFF. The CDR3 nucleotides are TGTGCCATCAGTGAGATCGCCTCGGACAATGAGCAGTTCTTC.

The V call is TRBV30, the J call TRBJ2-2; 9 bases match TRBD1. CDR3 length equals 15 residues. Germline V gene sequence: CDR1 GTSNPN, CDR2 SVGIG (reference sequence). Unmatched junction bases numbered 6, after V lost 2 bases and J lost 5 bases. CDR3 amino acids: CAWSNGQGWTGELFF. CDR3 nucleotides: TGTGCCTGGAGTAATGGACAGGGGTGGACCGGGGAGCTGTTTTTT. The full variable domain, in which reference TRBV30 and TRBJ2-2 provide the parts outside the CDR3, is SQTIHQWPATLVQPVGSPLSLECTVEGTSNPNLYWYRQAAGRGLQLLFYSVGIGQISSEVPQNLSASRPQDRQFILSSKKLLLSDSGFYLCAWSNGQGWTGELFFGEGSRLTVL.

CDR3 nucleotides: TGTGCCACCAGCAGAGATAGTACAAGCGTTCTGGAGCAGTACTTC. It translates to CATSRDSTSVLEQYF. The V and J genes are TRBV15 and TRBJ2-7; unclear D gene. From germline, CDR1 is LNHNV and CDR2 YYDKDF (reference sequence). Deletions cut 0 bases from V and 7 bases from J, with 16 bases between. This CDR3 comprises 15 residues. Drawing the rest from reference TRBV15 and TRBJ2-7, the complete variable domain is DAMVIQNPRYQVTQFGKPVTLSCSQTLNHNVMYWYQQKSSQAPKLLFHYYDKDFNNEADTPDNFQSRRPNTSFCFLDIRSPGLGDTAMYLCATSRDSTSVLEQYFGPGTRLTVT.

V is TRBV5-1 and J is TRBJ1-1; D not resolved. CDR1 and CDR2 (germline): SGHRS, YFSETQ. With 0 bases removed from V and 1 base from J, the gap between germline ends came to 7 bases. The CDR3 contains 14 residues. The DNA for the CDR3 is TGCGCCAGCAGCTTGGAGAGCGGGAACACTGAAGCTTTCTTT. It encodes CASSLESGNTEAFF.

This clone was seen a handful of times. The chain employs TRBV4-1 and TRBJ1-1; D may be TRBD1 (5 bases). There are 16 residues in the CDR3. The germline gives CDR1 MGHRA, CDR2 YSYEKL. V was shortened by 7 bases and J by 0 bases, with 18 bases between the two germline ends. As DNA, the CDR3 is TGCGCCAGCACCGGGATCGGACGGGGGATGAACACTGAAGCTTTCTTT. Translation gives CASTGIGRGMNTEAFF.

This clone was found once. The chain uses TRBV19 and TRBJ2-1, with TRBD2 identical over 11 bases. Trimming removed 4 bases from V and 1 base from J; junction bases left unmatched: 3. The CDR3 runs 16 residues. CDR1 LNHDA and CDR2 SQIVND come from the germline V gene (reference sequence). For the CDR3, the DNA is TGTGCCAGTAGTAACCTAGCGGGGGGATCCTACAATGAGCAGTTCTTC. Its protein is CASSNLAGGSYNEQFF.

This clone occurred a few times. CDR3 DNA: TGTGCCACCAGCAGAGTAGCGGCTGGGGAGACCCAGTACTTC. Protein sequence: CATSRVAAGETQYF. The V gene is TRBV15, the J gene TRBJ2-5; D possibly corresponds to TRBD2 (6 bases). Germline CDR1 is LNHNV and CDR2 is YYDKDF (reference sequence). The CDR3 has 14 residues. V was cut by 1 base and J by 5 bases, with 11 bases left in between.

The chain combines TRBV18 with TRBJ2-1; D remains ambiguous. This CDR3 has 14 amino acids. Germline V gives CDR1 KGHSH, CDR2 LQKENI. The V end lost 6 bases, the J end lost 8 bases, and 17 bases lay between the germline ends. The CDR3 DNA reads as TGTGCCAGCTCGCAAGACCAGGAATCGGATGAGCAGTTCTTC. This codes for CASSQDQESDEQFF.

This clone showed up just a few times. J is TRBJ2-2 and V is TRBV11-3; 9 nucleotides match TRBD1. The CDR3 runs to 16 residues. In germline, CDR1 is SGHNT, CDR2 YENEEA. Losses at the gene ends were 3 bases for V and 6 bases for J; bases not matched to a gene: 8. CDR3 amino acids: CASSFLRDRVAGELFF. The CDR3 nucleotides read TGTGCCAGCAGCTTCCTCCGGGACAGGGTCGCCGGGGAGCTGTTTTTT.

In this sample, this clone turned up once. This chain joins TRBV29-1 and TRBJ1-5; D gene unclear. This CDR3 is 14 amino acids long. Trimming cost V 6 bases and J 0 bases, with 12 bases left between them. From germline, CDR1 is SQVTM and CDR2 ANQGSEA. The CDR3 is CSVQEGYSNQPQHF. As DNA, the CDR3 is TGCAGCGTCCAAGAGGGATATAGCAATCAGCCCCAGCATTTT.

CDR3 protein: CASSYWTGLLDEQYF. In nucleotides, the CDR3 is TGCGCCAGCAGCTACTGGACAGGGTTGTTGGACGAGCAGTACTTC. The genes are TRBV5-1 and TRBJ2-7; TRBD1 agrees at 8 bases. This CDR3 is 15 amino acids long. The V and J ends lost 3 bases and 5 bases, in that order; junction bases with no gene match: 10. CDR1 is SGHRS and CDR2 is YFSETQ in the germline V gene.

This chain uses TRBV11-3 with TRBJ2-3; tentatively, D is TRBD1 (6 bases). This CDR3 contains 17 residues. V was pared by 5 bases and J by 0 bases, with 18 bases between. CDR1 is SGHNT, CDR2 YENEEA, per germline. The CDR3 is CASSPGRRTVSTDTQYF. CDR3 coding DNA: TGTGCCAGCAGCCCTGGAAGGAGGACAGTCAGCACAGATACGCAGTATTTT.

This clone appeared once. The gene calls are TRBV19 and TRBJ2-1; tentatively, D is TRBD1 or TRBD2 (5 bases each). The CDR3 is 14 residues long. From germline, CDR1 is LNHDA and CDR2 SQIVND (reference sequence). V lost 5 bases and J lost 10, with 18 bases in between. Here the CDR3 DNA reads TGTGCCAGTAGTCCGGGACCGGTGATGGGGGAGCAGTTCTTC. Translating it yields CASSPGPVMGEQFF. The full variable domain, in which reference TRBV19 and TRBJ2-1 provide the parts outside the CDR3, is DGGITQSPKYLFRKEGQNVTLSCEQNLNHDAMYWYRQDPGQGLRLIYYSQIVNDFQKGDIAEGYSVSREKKESFPLTVTSAQKNPTAFYLCASSPGPVMGEQFFGPGTRLTVL.

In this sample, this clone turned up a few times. CDR3 loop: CASTPTISNQPQHF. CDR3 DNA: TGTGCCAGTACCCCGACAATCAGCAATCAGCCCCAGCATTTT. This rearrangement joins TRBV19 to TRBJ1-5; D not certain. The CDR3 contains 14 residues. Per germline, CDR1 LNHDA and CDR2 SQIVND (reference sequence). The ends were cut back, 7 bases at V and 1 base at J, with 11 bases in the middle.

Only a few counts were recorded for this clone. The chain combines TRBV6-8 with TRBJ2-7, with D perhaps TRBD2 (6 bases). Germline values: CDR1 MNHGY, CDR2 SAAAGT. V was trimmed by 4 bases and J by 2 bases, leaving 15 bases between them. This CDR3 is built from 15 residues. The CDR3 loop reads CASSSPSDSTYEQYF. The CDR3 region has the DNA TGTGCCAGCAGTTCTCCTAGCGACTCAACCTACGAGCAGTACTTC.

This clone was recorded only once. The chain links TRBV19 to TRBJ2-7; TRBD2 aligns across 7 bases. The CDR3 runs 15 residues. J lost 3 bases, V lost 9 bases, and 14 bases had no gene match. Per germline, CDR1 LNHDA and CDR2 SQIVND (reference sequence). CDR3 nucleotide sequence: TGTGCCAGCGCCACCTCGTGGGGGGGAAACTACGAGCAGTACTTC. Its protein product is CASATSWGGNYEQYF. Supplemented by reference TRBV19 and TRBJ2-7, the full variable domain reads DGGITQSPKYLFRKEGQNVTLSCEQNLNHDAMYWYRQDPGQGLRLIYYSQIVNDFQKGDIAEGYSVSREKKESFPLTVTSAQKNPTAFYLCASATSWGGNYEQYFGPGTRLTVT.

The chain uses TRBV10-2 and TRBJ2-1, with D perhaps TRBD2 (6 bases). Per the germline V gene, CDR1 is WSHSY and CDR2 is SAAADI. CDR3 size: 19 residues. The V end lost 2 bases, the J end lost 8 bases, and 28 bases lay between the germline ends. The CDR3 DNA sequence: TGCGCCAGCAGTGAGCTGGACTTCTTTGGAGGGAGAAGGTCCCATGAGCAGTTCTTC. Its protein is CASSELDFFGGRRSHEQFF.